This TCR beta chain emerged from a study of Graves' ophthalmopathy and Graves' hyperthyroidism. Study at large: Samples of peripheral blood were obtained at initial diagnosis, prior to treatment of any kind.

The diagnosis was founded upon clinical symptoms, serum thyroxine, TRAb, thyroid ultrasound and orbital computed tomography. For repertoire sequencing, the TCR beta CDR3 regions were amplified from RNA transcripts. First-round RT-PCR with HTBI primers preceded a second-round multiplex PCR. TCRdb re-derived calls from the multiplex PCR reads in MiXCR, one entry per CDR3 protein. The data show 200,000 to 250,000 distinct CDR3 sequences, about a fifth seen once. After removal of 6 bases from V and 3 bases from J, the junction contained 2 bases not matched to a gene. Per germline, CDR1 MGHDK and CDR2 SYGVNS. The CDR3 extends over 13 amino acids.

The source is a woman in her forties or fifties with Graves' ophthalmopathy. The chain joins TRBV25-1 to TRBJ1-5; TRBD1 matches 7 bases. Material for sequencing was peripheral blood. CDR3 bases: TGTGCCAGCAGGGGACAGTTCAATCAGCCCCAGCATTTT. Translating it yields CASRGQFNQPQHF.